This TCR beta chain was recovered during a study of T cell responses to AZD1222 COVID-19 vaccine. Whole-study findings and limits: Vaccine-related CD4 TCRs covered spike, predominating at 160-218 and 743-854.

Clones were read by immunoSEQ multiplex PCR, and TCRdb kept only the in-frame ones, dropping some. The profile shows 95,000 to 100,000 clones, around 85% of them singletons. This CDR3 has 17 residues. The germline V gene has CDR1 SGDLS and CDR2 YYNGEE. V dropped 0 bases and J dropped 2; count of bases not matched to a gene: 7. In regard to this clone: What it binds is not known.

J is TRBJ2-3 and V is TRBV9, with 9 bases fitting TRBD2. The sample in question was peripheral blood, obtained 28 days after the second AZD1222 dose. The sequence derives from an adult who received the AZD1222 COVID-19 vaccine. CDR3 DNA sequence: TGTGCCAGCAGCGTAGAAGGGGCTAGCGGGAACACAGATACGCAGTATTTT. Encoded protein: CASSVEGASGNTDTQYF.